The following is a T cell receptor (beta chain) sequence with its context. The antigen is undetermined. The source of the sample is a study of neurological immune-mediated disorders. Study-wide findings and caveats: Expansion of TCR clones was greatest in HTLV-1-associated myelopathy and smallest in multiple sclerosis, where it fell below that of healthy controls. Subjects shared no identical expanded-clone CDR3 amino acid sequences, suggesting private TCR-beta repertoires in all groups.

After removal of 1 base from V and 2 bases from J, the junction contained 2 bases not matched to a gene. The CDR3 covers 15 residues. Per the germline V gene, CDR1 is LGHDT and CDR2 is YNNKEL (reference sequence). Synthesis of cDNA was carried out by template-switch 5'RACE. The reaction used 10-nucleotide random UMIs. Every sequencing run returned over 200 million TCR-beta sequences, which were derived from 15-18 subjects. Using its own MiXCR run on the 5' RACE reads, TCRdb lists one record per CDR3 protein. The sample contains 40,000 to 50,000 distinct CDR3 sequences, over 9% of which appear only once.

This chain uses TRBV3-1 with TRBJ2-3; 8 bases align to TRBD1. The TCR originated in a middle-aged woman with HTLV-1-associated myelopathy (HAM/TSP). The specimen was PBMCs. The DNA for the CDR3 is TGTGCCAGCAGCCAAGGGACAGGGTACACAGATACGCAGTATTTT. Protein sequence: CASSQGTGYTDTQYF.